The clone carrying this T cell receptor beta chain was recorded many times. Its antigen is as yet unknown. Total RNA extraction produced at least 6 micrograms (per sample) for the study. This sample was included in a study of blood T cells in healthy people across ages. For the second PCR, which ran for about 7 to 12 cycles, a sample-barcoded 5' primer and a J-beta primer mix were used. A single record per CDR3 protein comes from TCRdb applying MiXCR to the 5' RACE reads. The sample has 1.5 million to 2 million distinct CDR3 sequences, under 30% seen once; the top ten hold 7.7%. The study, taken as a whole, reports: Roughly linear declines in TCR beta diversity per million T cells occurred with age. More naive CD4+ cells and higher diversity marked long-lived donors relative to aged donors.

CDR3 length: 14 amino acids. V shed 5 bases, J shed 4 bases, and the junction held 3 bases outside the gene matches. Germline lookup yields CDR1 SGHTA and CDR2 FQGNSA. This TCR derives from a woman aged 25 to 39 in good health. The V and J genes are TRBV7-2 and TRBJ2-7; 12 nucleotides line up with TRBD2. Material for sequencing was blood. CDR3 sequence reads: CASSRLAGEYEQYF. The CDR3 DNA reads TGTGCCAGCAGCCGACTAGCGGGAGAGTACGAGCAGTACTTC. The complete variable domain, with remaining parts taken from reference TRBV7-2 and TRBJ2-7, reads GAGVSQSPSNKVTEKGKDVELRCDPISGHTALYWYRQSLGQGLEFLIYFQGNSAPDKSGLPSDRFSAERTGGSVSTLTIQRTQQEDSAVYLCASSRLAGEYEQYFGPGTRLTVT.